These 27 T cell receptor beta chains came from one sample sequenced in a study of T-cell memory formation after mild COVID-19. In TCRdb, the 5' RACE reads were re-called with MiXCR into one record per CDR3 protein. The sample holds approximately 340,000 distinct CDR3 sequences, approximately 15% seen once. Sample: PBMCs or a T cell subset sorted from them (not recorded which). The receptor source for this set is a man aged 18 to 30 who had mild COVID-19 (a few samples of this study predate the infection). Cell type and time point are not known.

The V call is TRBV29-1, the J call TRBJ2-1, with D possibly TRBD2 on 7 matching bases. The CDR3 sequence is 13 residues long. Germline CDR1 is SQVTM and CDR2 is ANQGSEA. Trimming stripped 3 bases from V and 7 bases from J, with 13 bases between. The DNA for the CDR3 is TGCAGCGTTGAGGGGGGGGGCTCGAATGAGCAGTTCTTC. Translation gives CSVEGGGSNEQFF.

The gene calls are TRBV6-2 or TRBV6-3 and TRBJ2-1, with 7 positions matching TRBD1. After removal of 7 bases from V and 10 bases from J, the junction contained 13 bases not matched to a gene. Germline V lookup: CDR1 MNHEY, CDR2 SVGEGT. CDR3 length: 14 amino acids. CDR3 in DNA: TGTGCCAGCAAACCAGGGGGTGAGGTTCGGGAGCAGTTCTTC. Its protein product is CASKPGGEVREQFF.

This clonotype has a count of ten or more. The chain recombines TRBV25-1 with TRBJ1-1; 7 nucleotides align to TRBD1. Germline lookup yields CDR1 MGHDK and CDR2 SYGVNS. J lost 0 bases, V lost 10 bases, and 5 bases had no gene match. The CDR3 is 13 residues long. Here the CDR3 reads CAITGALNTEAFF. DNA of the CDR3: TGTGCCATAACAGGGGCCTTGAACACTGAAGCTTTCTTT.

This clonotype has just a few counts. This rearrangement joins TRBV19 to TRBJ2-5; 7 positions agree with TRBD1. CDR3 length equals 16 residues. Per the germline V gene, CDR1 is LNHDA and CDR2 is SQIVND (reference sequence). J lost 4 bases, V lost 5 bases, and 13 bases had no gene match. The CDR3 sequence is CASSLASTGISETQYF. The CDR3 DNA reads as TGTGCCAGTAGTCTGGCGTCGACAGGGATCTCAGAGACCCAGTACTTC.

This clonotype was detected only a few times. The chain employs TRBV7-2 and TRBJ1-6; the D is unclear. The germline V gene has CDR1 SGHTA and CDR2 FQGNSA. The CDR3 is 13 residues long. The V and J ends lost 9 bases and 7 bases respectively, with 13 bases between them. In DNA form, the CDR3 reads TGTGCCAGTCACGAGGTGGGAAATTCACCCCTCCACTTT. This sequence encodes CASHEVGNSPLHF.

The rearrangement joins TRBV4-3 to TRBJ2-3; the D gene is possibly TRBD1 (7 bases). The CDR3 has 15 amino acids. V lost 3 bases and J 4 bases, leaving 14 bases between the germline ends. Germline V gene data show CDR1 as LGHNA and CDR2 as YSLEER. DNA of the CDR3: TGCGCCAGCAGCCATAGGGGGCGCGGGGCAGATACGCAGTATTTT. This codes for CASSHRGRGADTQYF.

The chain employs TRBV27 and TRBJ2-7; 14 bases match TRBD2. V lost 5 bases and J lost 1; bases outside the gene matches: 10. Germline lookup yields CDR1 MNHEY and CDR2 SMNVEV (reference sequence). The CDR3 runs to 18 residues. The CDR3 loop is CASSETSGGAKRSYEQYV. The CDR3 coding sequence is TGTGCCAGCAGTGAGACTAGCGGGGGGGCCAAGAGGTCCTACGAGCAGTACGTC.

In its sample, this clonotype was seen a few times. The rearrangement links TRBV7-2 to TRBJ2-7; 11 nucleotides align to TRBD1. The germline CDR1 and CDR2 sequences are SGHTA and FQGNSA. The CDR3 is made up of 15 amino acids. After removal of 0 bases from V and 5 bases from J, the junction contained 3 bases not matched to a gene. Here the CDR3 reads CASSLAGQGVNEQYF. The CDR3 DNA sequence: TGTGCCAGCAGCTTAGCGGGACAGGGGGTCAACGAGCAGTACTTC. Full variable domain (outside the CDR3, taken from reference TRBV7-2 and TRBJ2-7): GAGVSQSPSNKVTEKGKDVELRCDPISGHTALYWYRQSLGQGLEFLIYFQGNSAPDKSGLPSDRFSAERTGGSVSTLTIQRTQQEDSAVYLCASSLAGQGVNEQYFGPGTRLTVT.

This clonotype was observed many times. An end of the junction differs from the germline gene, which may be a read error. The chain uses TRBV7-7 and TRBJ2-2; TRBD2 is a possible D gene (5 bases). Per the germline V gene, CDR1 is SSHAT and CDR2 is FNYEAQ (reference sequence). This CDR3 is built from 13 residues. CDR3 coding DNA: TGTGCTAGCAGCTTCCGCGGGTCCGGGGAGCTGTTTTTT. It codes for CASSFRGSGELFF.

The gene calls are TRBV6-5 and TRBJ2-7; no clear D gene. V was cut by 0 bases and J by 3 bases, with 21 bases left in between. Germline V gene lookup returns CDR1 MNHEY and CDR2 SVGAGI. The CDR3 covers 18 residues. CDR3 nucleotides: TGTGCCAGCAGTTACTCAACGACGCATCTGACGGACGACTACGAGCAGTACTTC. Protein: CASSYSTTHLTDDYEQYF.

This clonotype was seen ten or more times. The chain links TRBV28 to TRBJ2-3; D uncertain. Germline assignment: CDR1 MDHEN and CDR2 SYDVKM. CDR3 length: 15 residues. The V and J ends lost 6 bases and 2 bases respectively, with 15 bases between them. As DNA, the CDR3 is TGTGCCAGCAGCCGCCTTGCAGAATACACAGATACGCAGTATTTT. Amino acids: CASSRLAEYTDTQYF.

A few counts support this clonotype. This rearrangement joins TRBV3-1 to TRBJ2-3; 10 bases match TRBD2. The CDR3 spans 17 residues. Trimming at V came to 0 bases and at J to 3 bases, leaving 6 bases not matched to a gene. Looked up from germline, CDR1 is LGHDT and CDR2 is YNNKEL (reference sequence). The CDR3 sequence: CASSQDNALAGTDTQYF. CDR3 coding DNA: TGTGCCAGCAGCCAAGATAATGCACTAGCGGGGACAGATACGCAGTATTTT.

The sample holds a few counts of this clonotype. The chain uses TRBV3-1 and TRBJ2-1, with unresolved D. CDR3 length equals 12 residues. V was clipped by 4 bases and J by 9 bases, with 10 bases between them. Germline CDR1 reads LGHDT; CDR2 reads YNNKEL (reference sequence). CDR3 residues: CASSRRLGEQFF. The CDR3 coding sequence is TGTGCCAGCAGCCGAAGGCTCGGTGAGCAGTTCTTC.

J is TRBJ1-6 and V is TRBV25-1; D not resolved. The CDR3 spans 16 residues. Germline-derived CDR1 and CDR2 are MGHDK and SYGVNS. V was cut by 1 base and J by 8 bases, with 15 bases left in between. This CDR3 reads CASSEWVWGEDSPLHF. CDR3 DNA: TGTGCCAGCAGTGAATGGGTGTGGGGTGAGGATTCACCCCTCCACTTT.

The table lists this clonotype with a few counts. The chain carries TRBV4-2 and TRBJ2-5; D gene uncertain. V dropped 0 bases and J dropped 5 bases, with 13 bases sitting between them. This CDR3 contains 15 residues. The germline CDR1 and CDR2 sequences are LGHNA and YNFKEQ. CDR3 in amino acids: CASSQDLGGRETQYF. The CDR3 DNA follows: TGTGCCAGCAGCCAAGATCTGGGTGGCAGGGAGACCCAGTACTTC.

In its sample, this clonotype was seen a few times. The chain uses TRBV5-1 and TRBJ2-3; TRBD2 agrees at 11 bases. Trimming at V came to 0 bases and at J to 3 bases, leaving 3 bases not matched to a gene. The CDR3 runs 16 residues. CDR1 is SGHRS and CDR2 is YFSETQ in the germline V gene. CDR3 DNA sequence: TGCGCCAGCAGCTTGGGTGGGACTAGCGGAACAGATACGCAGTATTTT. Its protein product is CASSLGGTSGTDTQYF.

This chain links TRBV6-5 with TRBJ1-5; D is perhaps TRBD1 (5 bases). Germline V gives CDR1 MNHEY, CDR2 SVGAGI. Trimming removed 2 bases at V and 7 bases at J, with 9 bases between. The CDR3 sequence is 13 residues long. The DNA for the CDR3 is TGTGCCAGCAGTTACGGGGGTGGGCAGCCCCAGCATTTT. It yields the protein CASSYGGGQPQHF.

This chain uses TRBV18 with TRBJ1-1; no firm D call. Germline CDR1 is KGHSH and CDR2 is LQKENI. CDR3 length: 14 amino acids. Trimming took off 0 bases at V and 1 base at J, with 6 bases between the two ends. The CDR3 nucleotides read TGTGCCAGCTCACCACCGTCCAGGAACACTGAAGCTTTCTTT. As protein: CASSPPSRNTEAFF.

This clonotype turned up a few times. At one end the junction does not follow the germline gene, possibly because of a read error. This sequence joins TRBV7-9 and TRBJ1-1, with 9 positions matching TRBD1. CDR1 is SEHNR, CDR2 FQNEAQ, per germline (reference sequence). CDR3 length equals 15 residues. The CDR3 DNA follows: TGTGCCGGCAGGCTGACCGGGACAGGGAGGACTGAAGCTTTCTTT. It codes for CAGRLTGTGRTEAFF.

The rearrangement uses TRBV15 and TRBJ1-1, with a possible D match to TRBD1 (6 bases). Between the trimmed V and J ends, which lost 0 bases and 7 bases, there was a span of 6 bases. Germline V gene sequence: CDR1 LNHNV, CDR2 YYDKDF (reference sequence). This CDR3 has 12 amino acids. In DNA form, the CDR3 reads TGTGCCACCAGCAGAGAGGACAGTGAAGCTTTCTTT. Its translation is CATSREDSEAFF.

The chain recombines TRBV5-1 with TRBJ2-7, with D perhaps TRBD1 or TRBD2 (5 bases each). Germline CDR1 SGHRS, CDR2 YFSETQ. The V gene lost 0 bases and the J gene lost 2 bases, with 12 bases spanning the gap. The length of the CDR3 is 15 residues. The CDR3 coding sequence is TGCGCCAGCAGCTTGGCCCCGGGACGGACCTACGAGCAGTACGTC. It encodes CASSLAPGRTYEQYV.

This chain's CDR3 is CASSAGGRGNRGEAFF. The CDR3 DNA is TGTGCCAGCAGTGCCGGAGGAAGGGGGAATCGTGGTGAAGCTTTCTTT. This rearrangement joins TRBV6-2 or TRBV6-3 to TRBJ1-1; D may be TRBD1 (6 bases). The germline gives CDR1 MNHEY, CDR2 SVGEGT. This CDR3 contains 16 residues. V gave up 5 bases and J gave up 7 bases, with 23 bases separating them.

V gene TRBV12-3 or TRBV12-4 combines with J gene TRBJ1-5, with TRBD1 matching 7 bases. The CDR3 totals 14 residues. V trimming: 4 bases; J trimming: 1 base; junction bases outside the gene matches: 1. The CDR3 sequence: CASSSQGSNQPQHF. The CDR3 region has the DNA TGTGCCAGCAGTTCACAGGGGAGCAATCAGCCCCAGCATTTT.

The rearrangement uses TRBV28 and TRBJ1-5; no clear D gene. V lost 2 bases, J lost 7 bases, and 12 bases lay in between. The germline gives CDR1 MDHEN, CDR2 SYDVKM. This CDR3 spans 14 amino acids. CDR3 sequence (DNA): TGTGCCAGCAGTTTAGAAGGGTCTGGGCAGCCCCAGCATTTT. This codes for CASSLEGSGQPQHF.

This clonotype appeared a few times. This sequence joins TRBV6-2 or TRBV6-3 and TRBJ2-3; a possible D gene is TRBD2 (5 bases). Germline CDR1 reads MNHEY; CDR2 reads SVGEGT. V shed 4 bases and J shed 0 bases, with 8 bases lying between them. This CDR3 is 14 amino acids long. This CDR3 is CASSSGLSTDTQYF. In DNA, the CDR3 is TGTGCCAGCAGTTCCGGACTGAGCACAGATACGCAGTATTTT.

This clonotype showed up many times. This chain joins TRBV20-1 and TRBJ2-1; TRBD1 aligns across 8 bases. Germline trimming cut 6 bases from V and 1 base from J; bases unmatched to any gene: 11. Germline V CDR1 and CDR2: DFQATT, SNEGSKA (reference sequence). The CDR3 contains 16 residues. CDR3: CSAPRTGLGSYNEQFF. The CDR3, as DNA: TGCAGTGCCCCCAGGACAGGGCTTGGGTCCTACAATGAGCAGTTCTTC.

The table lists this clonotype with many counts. CDR3 coding DNA: TGTGCCAGCAGCCAGGCCGGCGGGGCGGGAACGATTGATACGCAGTATTTT. Its protein product is CASSQAGGAGTIDTQYF. The chain combines TRBV4-2 with TRBJ2-3; D possibly corresponds to TRBD2 (6 bases). Germline V lookup: CDR1 LGHNA, CDR2 YNFKEQ. This CDR3 contains 17 residues. Trimming shortened V by 3 bases and J by 6 bases, and 22 bases separated the two germline ends.